This TCR beta chain was profiled in a study of cytomegalovirus exposure and HLA in healthy donors. General observations from the study: Relative to the approximately 630-donor mean, N-insertions were reportedly fewer in an Asian-associated ancestry cluster in a later analysis.

The CDR3 runs 15 residues. V lost 4 bases to trimming and J lost 2 bases, with 15 bases between them. Per germline, CDR1 MNHEY and CDR2 SMNVEV (reference sequence). Amplification used 60 Vbeta primers and 13 Jbeta primers. Sequencing was performed with immunoSEQ multiplex PCR; in TCRdb, only in-frame clones are kept and a portion is missing. The sample shows a few hundred thousand clones, 80% of them seen only once. As concerns this clone: Its antigen remains unidentified.

This chain connects TRBV27 to TRBJ2-7, with a possible D match to TRBD2 (6 bases). The receptor was isolated from a girl aged 2 to 9 in good health and CMV-seronegative. The sample taken for sequencing was PBMCs. The CDR3 protein is CASSSPGAGTYEQYF. In nucleotides, the CDR3 is TGTGCCAGCAGTTCCCCGGGAGCGGGCACCTACGAGCAGTACTTC.